Below are 8 T cell receptor beta chains sequenced from a single sample in a study of blood T cell repertoires in COVID-19 (dated by TCRdb to about 2020). Libraries were built with the immunoSEQ multiplex PCR assay. TCRdb limited this immuneACCESS table to in-frame rearrangements with V and J called. A share of clones is missing; checked studies link under half to unresolved V genes, and the rest is unexplained. Counted in this sample were 250,000 to 350,000 clones; about 90% of them appeared once. Over 9% of the sample rests with the top ten. Sequenced: peripheral blood. Receptor source: a woman in her twenties or thirties with COVID-19, enrolled during active disease.

V gene TRBV4-1 combines with J gene TRBJ1-4; 8 bases match TRBD1. The V and J ends lost 2 bases and 7 bases, in that order; junction bases with no gene match: 6. CDR1 MGHRA and CDR2 YSYEKL come from the germline V gene. This CDR3 is 15 amino acids long. DNA of the CDR3: TGCGCCAGCAGCCAATACCAGGGGGCGAGTGAAAAACTGTTTTTT. Amino acids: CASSQYQGASEKLFF.

This rearrangement joins TRBV11-3 to TRBJ2-6; TRBD2 matches at 7 bases. Trimming removed 5 bases from V and 4 bases from J; junction bases left unmatched: 11. Germline-derived CDR1 and CDR2 are SGHNT and YENEEA. This CDR3 spans 17 amino acids. CDR3 DNA sequence: TGTGCCAGCAGCCCGGGCGGGGGACCGAGGGGGGCCAACGTCCTGACTTTC. The encoded protein is CASSPGGGPRGANVLTF.

This clone was counted only a few times. The V call is TRBV20-1, the J call TRBJ2-5, with 14 bases aligning to TRBD2. Looked up from germline, CDR1 is DFQATT and CDR2 is SNEGSKA (reference sequence). The length of the CDR3 is 18 residues. Losses at the gene ends were 3 bases for V and 5 bases for J; bases not matched to a gene: 14. The CDR3 spells CSASDSGLAGGLGETQYF. The CDR3 DNA is TGCAGTGCTAGTGACAGTGGACTAGCGGGAGGATTGGGTGAGACCCAGTACTTC.

This chain joins TRBV6-5 and TRBJ1-2, with 7 bases identical to TRBD1. The germline V gene encodes CDR1 MNHEY and CDR2 SVGAGI. The CDR3 totals 13 residues. CDR3 protein: CVLLPTDREGYTF. CDR3 nucleotides: TGTGTCCTCCTCCCCACCGACAGGGAAGGCTACACCTTC.

In its sample, this clone was seen many times. The chain employs TRBV28 and TRBJ2-7, with 8 nucleotides matching TRBD1. Germline trimming cut 6 bases from V and 2 bases from J; bases unmatched to any gene: 9. The CDR3 covers 15 residues. CDR1 is MDHEN and CDR2 is SYDVKM in the germline V gene. The CDR3, as DNA: TGTGCCAGCAGCCCCCAGGGGGCGGGCGCCTACGAGCAGTACTTC. It yields the protein CASSPQGAGAYEQYF.

V and J are TRBV20-1 and TRBJ2-3; D unresolved. Trimming left V 8 bases short and J 1 base short, with 7 bases between. The CDR3 has 11 amino acids. CDR1 is DFQATT, CDR2 SNEGSKA, per germline (reference sequence). CDR3 in DNA: TGCAGTCAGGTTGGCACAGATACGCAGTATTTT. This sequence encodes CSQVGTDTQYF.

The chain combines TRBV11-2 with TRBJ1-5; tentatively, D is TRBD1 (6 bases). Trimming stripped 4 bases from V and 2 bases from J, with 15 bases between. Germline V gives CDR1 SGHAT, CDR2 FQNNGV. The CDR3 extends over 16 amino acids. The CDR3 loop reads CASSWGGTHRNQPQHF. Written as DNA, the CDR3 is TGTGCCAGCAGCTGGGGGGGGACACACCGCAATCAGCCCCAGCATTTT.

The chain is built from TRBV2 and TRBJ1-1; tentatively, D is TRBD1 (5 bases). The CDR3 totals 15 residues. Germline V gene lookup returns CDR1 SNHLY and CDR2 FYNNEI. Trimming shortened V by 7 bases and J by 0 bases, and 15 bases separated the two germline ends. The CDR3 protein is CASIEPGLMNTEAFF. Written as DNA, the CDR3 is TGTGCCAGCATTGAGCCGGGACTGATGAACACTGAAGCTTTCTTT.